What follows are 19 T cell receptor beta chains derived from one specimen sequenced in a study of OX40 agonist ivuxolimab in advanced cancers. Only in-frame clones appear in the TCRdb table, and some are missing; sequencing was by immunoSEQ multiplex PCR. The sample yields about 42,000 clones, approximately 83% seen once. Sequenced here: CD4+ or CD8+ T cells sorted from blood, sampled in a trial of the OX40 agonist ivuxolimab. Receptor source: an adult with an advanced solid tumor such as melanoma, head and neck, liver or kidney cancer.

The gene calls are TRBV6-5 and TRBJ2-1; 10 bases line up with TRBD2. The ends lost 7 bases at V and 3 bases at J; junction bases unmatched: 3. Germline V gene lookup returns CDR1 MNHEY and CDR2 SVGAGI. The CDR3 extends over 14 amino acids. CDR3 DNA sequence: TGTGCCAGCAACCCTAGCGGGGGCTACAATGAGCAGTTCTTC. Amino acids: CASNPSGGYNEQFF.

This rearrangement joins TRBV9 to TRBJ2-5, with 7 bases matching TRBD1. V shed 4 bases and J 5 bases; nucleotides not matched to a gene: 8. Germline values: CDR1 SGDLS, CDR2 YYNGEE. The CDR3 runs 14 residues. This chain's CDR3 is CASSPRQGWETQYF. In DNA, the CDR3 is TGTGCCAGCAGCCCTCGACAGGGTTGGGAGACCCAGTACTTC.

The chain has TRBV10-3 and TRBJ2-1; D unclear. V was clipped by 10 bases and J by 8 bases, with 12 bases between them. Germline CDR1 reads ENHRY; CDR2 reads SYGVKD. This CDR3 comprises 11 residues. DNA for the CDR3: TGTGCCACCTGGCTTGGGGATGAGCAGTTCTTC. Translating gives CATWLGDEQFF.

This clone was counted only a few times. The rearrangement links TRBV7-9 to TRBJ1-2; 7 bases map to TRBD1. The CDR3 covers 12 residues. The germline CDR1 and CDR2 sequences are SEHNR and FQNEAQ (reference sequence). Trimming cost V 11 bases and J 3 bases; bases outside gene matches: 6. CDR3 residues: CAGSGTDYGYTF. Written as DNA, the CDR3 is TGTGCCGGATCCGGGACAGACTATGGCTACACCTTC.

The table lists this clone with a few counts. The rearrangement uses TRBV10-3 and TRBJ1-1; 9 bases agree with TRBD1. With 8 bases clipped from V and 4 bases from J, the junction kept 5 bases outside the gene matches. Germline V gene lookup returns CDR1 ENHRY and CDR2 SYGVKD. The CDR3 has 13 residues. This chain's CDR3 is CAISRDRVTEAFF. The CDR3 DNA is TGTGCCATCTCCCGGGACAGGGTCACTGAAGCTTTCTTT.

The chain combines TRBV25-1 with TRBJ1-1; tentative D call: TRBD1 (6 bases). V was trimmed by 4 bases and J by 5 bases, leaving 17 bases between them. CDR1 and CDR2 from the germline V gene are MGHDK and SYGVNS. The CDR3 is 15 amino acids. As DNA, the CDR3 is TGTGCCAGCAGTGGCCGAGACAGGATCGGAACTGAAGCTTTCTTT. It codes for CASSGRDRIGTEAFF.

By its share, this clone is medium-sized. This rearrangement joins TRBV30 to TRBJ2-7; D uncertain. V was pared by 3 bases and J by 5 bases, with 8 bases between. The germline CDR1 and CDR2 sequences are GTSNPN and SVGIG (reference sequence). The CDR3 consists of 11 residues. The CDR3: CAWRGNHEQYF. CDR3 sequence (DNA): TGTGCCTGGAGAGGAAACCACGAGCAGTACTTC. The full variable domain, with the rest looked up from reference TRBV30 and TRBJ2-7, is SQTIHQWPATLVQPVGSPLSLECTVEGTSNPNLYWYRQAAGRGLQLLFYSVGIGQISSEVPQNLSASRPQDRQFILSSKKLLLSDSGFYLCAWRGNHEQYFGPGTRLTVT.

The CDR3 sequence is CASSLVWDASNYGYTF. CDR3 DNA: TGTGCCAGCAGCTTGGTTTGGGACGCCTCTAACTATGGCTACACCTTC. The chain uses TRBV5-6 and TRBJ1-2; D may be TRBD1 (5 bases). V shed 0 bases and J shed 0 bases, with 12 bases lying between them. The CDR3 consists of 16 residues. Per germline, CDR1 SGHDT and CDR2 YYEEEE. Full variable domain (missing parts from reference TRBV5-6 and TRBJ1-2): DAGVTQSPTHLIKTRGQQVTLRCSPKSGHDTVSWYQQALGQGPQFIFQYYEEEERQRGNFPDRFSGHQFPNYSSELNVNALLLGDSALYLCASSLVWDASNYGYTFGSGTRLTVV.

The gene calls are TRBV10-3 and TRBJ2-1; TRBD2 agrees at 10 bases. The V segment lost 5 bases and the J segment 8 bases; nucleotides outside the gene matches: 9. This CDR3 contains 15 residues. Germline CDR1 ENHRY, CDR2 SYGVKD. CDR3 sequence reads: CAISRSGGAGDEQFF. The CDR3, as DNA: TGTGCCATCAGTCGGAGCGGGGGGGCCGGCGATGAGCAGTTCTTC.

This clone was picked up one time. The CDR3 loop reads CASSLGGQVYEQYF. The CDR3 DNA sequence: TGTGCCAGCAGCTTGGGGGGACAAGTTTACGAGCAGTACTTC. The chain links TRBV5-4 to TRBJ2-7, with D tentatively TRBD1 (6 bases). Germline CDR1 is SGHNT and CDR2 is YYREEE (reference sequence). This CDR3 contains 14 residues. V gave up 0 bases and J gave up 4 bases, with 11 bases separating them.

The table lists this clone with a few counts. This chain connects TRBV4-1 to TRBJ2-7, with D possibly matching TRBD2 (6 bases). This CDR3 has 16 residues. The ends were cut back, 1 base at V and 3 bases at J, with 16 bases in the middle. Germline V gene sequence: CDR1 MGHRA, CDR2 YSYEKL. The CDR3 nucleotides are TGCGCCAGCAGCCAAGTTCCCACGGGGGATCGCTACGAGCAGTACTTC. Protein: CASSQVPTGDRYEQYF.

This CDR3 is CASSPLLSGLAASYEQYF. CDR3 DNA sequence: TGTGCCAGCAGCCCCCTCCTGTCGGGACTAGCCGCCTCCTACGAGCAGTACTTC. The rearrangement joins TRBV27 to TRBJ2-7; 9 positions match TRBD2. CDR1 is MNHEY and CDR2 is SMNVEV in the germline V gene (reference sequence). The junction had 15 bases not matched to a gene; V was cut back by 6 bases and J by 0 bases. This CDR3 contains 18 residues.

This clone was seen only a few times. The rearrangement joins TRBV16 to TRBJ1-2; D gene ambiguous. CDR1 is KGHSY and CDR2 is FQNENV in the germline V gene. Trimming removed 4 bases from V and 4 bases from J, with 7 bases in between. The CDR3 contains 12 residues. For the CDR3, the DNA is TGTGCCAGCAGCCCGGACGGCTATGGCTACACCTTC. Amino acid sequence: CASSPDGYGYTF.

The V gene is TRBV6-5, the J gene TRBJ1-3; no clear D. The germline gives CDR1 MNHEY, CDR2 SVGAGI. CDR3 length: 15 amino acids. V dropped 5 bases and J dropped 0 bases, with 11 bases sitting between them. CDR3 loop: CASSGGPISGNTIYF. DNA for the CDR3: TGTGCCAGCAGTGGCGGACCGATCTCTGGAAACACCATATATTTT.

The CDR3 bases are TGTGCCAGCGCGACTAGCGGGGGGGCCGGTGAGCAGTTCTTC. Translation: CASATSGGAGEQFF. The gene calls are TRBV6-6 and TRBJ2-1, with TRBD2 matching over 14 bases. After removal of 8 bases from V and 9 bases from J, the junction contained 6 bases not matched to a gene. Germline assignment: CDR1 MNHNY and CDR2 SVGAGI (reference sequence). The CDR3 runs 14 residues.

The gene calls are TRBV5-1 and TRBJ2-2; 9 bases map to TRBD2. After removal of 5 bases from V and 5 bases from J, the junction contained 7 bases not matched to a gene. Germline CDR1 SGHRS, CDR2 YFSETQ. The CDR3 consists of 15 residues. CDR3 region: CASSPYGLATGELFF. The CDR3, as DNA: TGCGCCAGCAGTCCCTATGGACTAGCGACCGGGGAGCTGTTTTTT.

This chain connects TRBV6-5 to TRBJ2-3; D remains ambiguous. The ends were cut back, 5 bases at V and 3 bases at J, with 3 bases in the middle. Germline V gene data show CDR1 as MNHEY and CDR2 as SVGAGI. There are 11 residues in the CDR3. The CDR3 DNA reads TGTGCCAGCAGTCAAACAGATACGCAGTATTTT. It is translated as CASSQTDTQYF.

The chain couples TRBV28 to TRBJ2-3; D call uncertain. This CDR3 is 14 amino acids long. Trimming removed 6 bases at V and 0 bases at J, with 10 bases between. From germline, CDR1 is MDHEN and CDR2 SYDVKM. The CDR3 loop is CASSTPGSTDTQYF. Written as DNA, the CDR3 is TGTGCCAGCAGCACCCCCGGGAGCACAGATACGCAGTATTTT.

The chain employs TRBV25-1 and TRBJ1-1, with 9 nucleotides matching TRBD1. The CDR3 has 18 amino acids. J gave up 7 bases and V 1 base, and 16 bases lay outside the gene matches. Germline V CDR1 and CDR2: MGHDK, SYGVNS. DNA of the CDR3: TGTGCCAGCAGTGAATTTGGGGGACAGGGTGGATTCAAACGTGAAGCTTTCTTT. It specifies CASSEFGGQGGFKREAFF.